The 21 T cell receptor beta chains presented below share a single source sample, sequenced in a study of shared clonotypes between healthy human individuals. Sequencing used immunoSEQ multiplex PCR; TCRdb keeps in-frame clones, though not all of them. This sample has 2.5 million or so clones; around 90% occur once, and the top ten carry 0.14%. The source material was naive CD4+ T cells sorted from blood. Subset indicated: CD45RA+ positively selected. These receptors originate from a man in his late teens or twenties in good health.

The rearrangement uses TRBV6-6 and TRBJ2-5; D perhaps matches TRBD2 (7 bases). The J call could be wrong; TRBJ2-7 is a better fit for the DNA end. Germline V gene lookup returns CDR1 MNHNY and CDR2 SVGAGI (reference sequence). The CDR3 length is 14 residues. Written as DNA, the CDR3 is TGTGCCAGCAGGCATCCTGCGGGGGCCCACGAGCAGTACTTC. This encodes CASRHPAGAHEQYF.

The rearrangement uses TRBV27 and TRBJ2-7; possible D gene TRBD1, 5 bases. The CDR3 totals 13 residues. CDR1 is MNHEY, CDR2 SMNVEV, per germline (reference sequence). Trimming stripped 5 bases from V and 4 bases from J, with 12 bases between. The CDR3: CASSPKTEYEQYF. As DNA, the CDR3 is TGTGCCAGCAGTCCTAAGACAGAATACGAGCAGTACTTC.

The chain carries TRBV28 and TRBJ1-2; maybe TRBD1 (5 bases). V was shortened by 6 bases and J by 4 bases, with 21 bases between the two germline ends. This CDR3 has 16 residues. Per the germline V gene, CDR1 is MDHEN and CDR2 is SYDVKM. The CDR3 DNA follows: TGTGCCAGCAGCCCTACAACGATTACAGGCGCCTATGGCTACACCTTC. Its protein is CASSPTTITGAYGYTF.

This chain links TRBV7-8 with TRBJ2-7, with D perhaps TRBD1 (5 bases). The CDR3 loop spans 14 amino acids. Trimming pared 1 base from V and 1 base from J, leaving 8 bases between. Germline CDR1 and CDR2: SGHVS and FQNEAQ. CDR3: CASSLVGRSYEQYF. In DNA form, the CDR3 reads TGTGCCAGCAGCTTAGTGGGGCGGTCCTACGAGCAGTACTTC.

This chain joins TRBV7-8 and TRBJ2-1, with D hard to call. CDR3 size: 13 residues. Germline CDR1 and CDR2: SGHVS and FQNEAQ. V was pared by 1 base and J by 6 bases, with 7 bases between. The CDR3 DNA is TGTGCCAGCAGCTTAGTTTCTAGCAATGAGCAGTTCTTC. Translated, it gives CASSLVSSNEQFF.

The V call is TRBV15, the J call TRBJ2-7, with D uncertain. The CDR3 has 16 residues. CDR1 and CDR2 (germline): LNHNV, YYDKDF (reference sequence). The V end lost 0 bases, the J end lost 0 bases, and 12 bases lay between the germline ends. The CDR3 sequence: CATSRDRTVPSYEQYF. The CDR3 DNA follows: TGTGCCACCAGCAGAGATAGGACGGTTCCCTCCTACGAGCAGTACTTC.

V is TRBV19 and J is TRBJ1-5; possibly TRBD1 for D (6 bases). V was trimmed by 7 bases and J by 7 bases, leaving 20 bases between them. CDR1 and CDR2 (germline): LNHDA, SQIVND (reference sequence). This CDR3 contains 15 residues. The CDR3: CASTTITQGRQPQHF. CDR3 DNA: TGTGCCAGTACAACGATAACACAGGGTCGACAGCCCCAGCATTTT.

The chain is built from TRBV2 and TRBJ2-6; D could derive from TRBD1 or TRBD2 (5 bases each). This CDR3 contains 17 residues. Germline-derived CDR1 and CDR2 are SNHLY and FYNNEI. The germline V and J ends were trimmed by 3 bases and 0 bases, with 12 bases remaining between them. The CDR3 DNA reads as TGTGCCAGCAGTGACGAGGGGTTAGTCTCTGGGGCCAACGTCCTGACTTTC. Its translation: CASSDEGLVSGANVLTF. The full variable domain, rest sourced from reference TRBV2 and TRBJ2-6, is EPEVTQTPSHQVTQMGQEVILRCVPISNHLYFYWYRQILGQKVEFLVSFYNNEISEKSEIFDDQFSVERPDGSNFTLKIRSTKLEDSAMYFCASSDEGLVSGANVLTFGAGSRLTVL.

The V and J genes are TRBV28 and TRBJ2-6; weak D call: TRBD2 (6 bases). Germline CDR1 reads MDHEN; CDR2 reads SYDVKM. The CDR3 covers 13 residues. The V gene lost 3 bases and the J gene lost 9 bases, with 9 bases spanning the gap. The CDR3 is CASSLGGDNVLTF. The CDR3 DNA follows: TGTGCCAGCAGTTTGGGGGGTGACAACGTCCTGACTTTC.

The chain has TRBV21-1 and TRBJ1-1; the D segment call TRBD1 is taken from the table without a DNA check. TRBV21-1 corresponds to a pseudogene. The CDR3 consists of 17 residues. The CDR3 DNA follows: TGTGCCAGCAGCAAAAGGGGGACAGGGATAAGGAACACTGAAGCTTTCTTT. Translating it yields CASSKRGTGIRNTEAFF.

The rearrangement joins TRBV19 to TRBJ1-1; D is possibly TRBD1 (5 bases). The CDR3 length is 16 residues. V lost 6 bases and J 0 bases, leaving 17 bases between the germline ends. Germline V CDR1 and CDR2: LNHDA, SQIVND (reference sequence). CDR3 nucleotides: TGTGCCAGTAGACATGAACTCGGGACGTTGAACACTGAAGCTTTCTTT. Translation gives CASRHELGTLNTEAFF.

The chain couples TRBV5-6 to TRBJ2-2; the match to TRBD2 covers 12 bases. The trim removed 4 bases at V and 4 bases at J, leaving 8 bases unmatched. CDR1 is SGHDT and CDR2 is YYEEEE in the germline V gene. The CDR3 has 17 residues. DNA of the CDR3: TGTGCCAGCAGCGCTCCACTAGCGGGAGGTCCCACCGGGGAGCTGTTTTTT. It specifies CASSAPLAGGPTGELFF.

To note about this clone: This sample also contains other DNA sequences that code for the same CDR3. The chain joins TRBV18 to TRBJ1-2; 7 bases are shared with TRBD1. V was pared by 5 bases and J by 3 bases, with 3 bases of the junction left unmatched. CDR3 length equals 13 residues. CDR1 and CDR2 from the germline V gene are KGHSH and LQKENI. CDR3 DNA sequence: TGTGCCAGCTCAGCCGGGACAGACTATGGCTACACCTTC. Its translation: CASSAGTDYGYTF.

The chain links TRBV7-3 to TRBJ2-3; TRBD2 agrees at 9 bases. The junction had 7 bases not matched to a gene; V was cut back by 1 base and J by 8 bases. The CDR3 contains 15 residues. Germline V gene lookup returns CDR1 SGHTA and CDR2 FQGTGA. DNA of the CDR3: TGTGCCAGCAGCTTAAATTCCGCGGGGGGGCCTACGCAGTATTTT. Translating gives CASSLNSAGGPTQYF.

The CDR3 loop reads CASSWRVGGTDTQYF. The CDR3 nucleotides read TGTGCCAGCAGCTGGCGCGTGGGGGGCACAGATACGCAGTATTTT. The chain joins TRBV14 to TRBJ2-3; TRBD1 or TRBD2 may be the D gene (5 bases each). The V gene lost 5 bases and the J gene lost 1 base, with 13 bases spanning the gap. The CDR3 covers 15 residues. Germline lookup yields CDR1 SGHDN and CDR2 FVKESK.

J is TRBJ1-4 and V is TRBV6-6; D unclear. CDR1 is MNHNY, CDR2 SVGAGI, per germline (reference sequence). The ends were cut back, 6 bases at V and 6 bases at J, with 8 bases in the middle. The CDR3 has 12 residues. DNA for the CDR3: TGTGCCAGCAGCCAGACTGATGAAAAACTGTTTTTT. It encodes CASSQTDEKLFF.

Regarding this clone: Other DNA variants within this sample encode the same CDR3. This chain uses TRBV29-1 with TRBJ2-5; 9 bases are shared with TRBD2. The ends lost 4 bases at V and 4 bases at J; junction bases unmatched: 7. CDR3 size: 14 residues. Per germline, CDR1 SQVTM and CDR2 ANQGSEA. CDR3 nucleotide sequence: TGCAGCGTTGTTGCGGGAGGGAAGGCAGAGACCCAGTACTTC. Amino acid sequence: CSVVAGGKAETQYF.

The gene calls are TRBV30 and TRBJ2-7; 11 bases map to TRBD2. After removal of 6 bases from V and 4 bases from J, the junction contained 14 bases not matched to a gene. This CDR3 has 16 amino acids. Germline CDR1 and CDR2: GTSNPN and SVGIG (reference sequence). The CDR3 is CACSTSGLAEPYEQYF. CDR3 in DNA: TGTGCCTGCTCAACTTCGGGACTAGCGGAACCTTACGAGCAGTACTTC.

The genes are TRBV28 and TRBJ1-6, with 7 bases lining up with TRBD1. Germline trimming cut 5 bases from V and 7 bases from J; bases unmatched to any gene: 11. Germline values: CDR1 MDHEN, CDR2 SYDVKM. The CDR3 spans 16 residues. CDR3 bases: TGTGCCAGCAGTGCCGAACAGGGGAGGGGGAATTCACCCCTCCACTTT. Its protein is CASSAEQGRGNSPLHF.

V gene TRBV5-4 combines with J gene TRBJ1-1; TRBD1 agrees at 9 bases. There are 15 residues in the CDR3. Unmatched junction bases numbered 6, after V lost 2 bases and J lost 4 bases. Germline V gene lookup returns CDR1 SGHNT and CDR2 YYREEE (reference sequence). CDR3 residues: CASSFHDRGFTEAFF. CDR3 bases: TGTGCCAGCAGCTTTCATGACAGGGGGTTCACTGAAGCTTTCTTT.

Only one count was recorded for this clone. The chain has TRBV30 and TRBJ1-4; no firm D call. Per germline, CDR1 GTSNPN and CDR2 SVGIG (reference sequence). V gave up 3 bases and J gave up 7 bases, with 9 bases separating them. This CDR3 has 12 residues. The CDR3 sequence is CAWSTVGEKLFF. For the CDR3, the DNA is TGTGCCTGGAGCACAGTGGGTGAAAAACTGTTTTTT.